A selection of T cell receptor beta chains follows, all from one sample in a study of T cell responses to AZD1222 COVID-19 vaccine. Sequencing used immunoSEQ multiplex PCR; TCRdb keeps in-frame clones, though not all of them. Here the sample spans 150,000 to 200,000 clones, around 87% being singletons. Specimen: peripheral blood, collected 28 days after the second AZD1222 dose. The source is an adult who received the AZD1222 COVID-19 vaccine. The CDR3 runs from the conserved cysteine through the conserved F or W. The D gene is left open where the match is weak. Size is stated for part of the rows, as once, few or many counts, or as a class when the clone is expanded.

J gene: TRBJ2-7
D gene: NA
V gene: TRBV30
clone size: NA
CDR3 protein: CAWSVQLFFGEQYF
CDR3 DNA: TGTGCCTGGAGTGTACAGCTCTTTTTCGGCGAGCAGTACTTC

J gene: TRBJ1-1
D gene: NA
V gene: TRBV14
clone size: NA
CDR3 protein: CASSLFWENTEAFF
CDR3 DNA: TGTGCCAGCAGCCTTTTTTGGGAGAACACTGAAGCTTTCTTT

J gene: TRBJ2-1
D gene: TRBD1
V gene: TRBV6-1
clone size: NA
CDR3 protein: CASSAITGARGNEQFF
CDR3 DNA: TGTGCCAGCAGTGCGATAACAGGGGCCCGTGGCAATGAGCAGTTCTTC

J gene: TRBJ2-7
D gene: NA
V gene: TRBV5-6
clone size: NA
CDR3 protein: CASSLTGSPEQYF
CDR3 DNA: TGTGCCAGCAGCTTGACAGGTTCCCCCGAGCAGTACTTC

J gene: TRBJ1-2
D gene: TRBD1
V gene: TRBV27
clone size: NA
CDR3 protein: CASSFRQGYGYTF
CDR3 DNA: TGTGCCAGCAGTTTTCGACAGGGGTATGGCTACACCTTC

J gene: TRBJ1-1
D gene: NA
V gene: TRBV6-5
clone size: few
CDR3 protein: CASLHPMNTEAFF
CDR3 DNA: TGTGCCAGCCTTCACCCAATGAACACTGAAGCTTTCTTT

J gene: TRBJ2-2
D gene: TRBD2
V gene: TRBV6-5
clone size: NA
CDR3 protein: CASSSWTSGDTGELFF
CDR3 DNA: TGTGCCAGCAGTTCGTGGACTAGCGGAGACACCGGGGAGCTGTTTTTT

J gene: TRBJ2-7
D gene: TRBD1
V gene: TRBV5-1
clone size: NA
CDR3 protein: CASSLEKLQGSGEQYF
CDR3 DNA: TGCGCCAGCAGCTTAGAGAAACTACAGGGGTCCGGCGAGCAGTACTTC

J gene: TRBJ1-6
D gene: NA
V gene: TRBV7-3
clone size: NA
CDR3 protein: CASSLTPFTVPLHF
CDR3 DNA: TGTGCCAGCAGCTTAACGCCCTTCACGGTACCCCTCCACTTT

J gene: TRBJ2-7
D gene: TRBD1
V gene: TRBV6-5
clone size: NA
CDR3 protein: CASINLGTGYEQYF
CDR3 DNA: TGTGCCAGCATCAATCTAGGGACAGGCTACGAGCAGTACTTC

J gene: TRBJ2-2
D gene: NA
V gene: TRBV6-1
clone size: few
CDR3 protein: CASSEPGQGSGELFF
CDR3 DNA: TGTGCCAGCAGTGAACCGGGCCAAGGCAGCGGGGAGCTGTTTTTT

J gene: TRBJ1-2
D gene: NA
V gene: TRBV5-1
clone size: few
CDR3 protein: CASSLVIRQGGGGYTF
CDR3 DNA: TGCGCCAGCAGCTTGGTAATTCGGCAGGGTGGTGGTGGCTACACCTTC

J gene: TRBJ1-2
D gene: TRBD1
V gene: TRBV5-4
clone size: NA
CDR3 protein: CASSPQGATYYGYTF
CDR3 DNA: TGTGCCAGCAGCCCACAGGGGGCCACATACTATGGCTACACCTTC

J gene: TRBJ1-1
D gene: NA
V gene: TRBV27
clone size: NA
CDR3 protein: CASIIQGRAFF
CDR3 DNA: TGTGCCAGCATTATACAGGGTAGAGCTTTCTTT

J gene: TRBJ2-2
D gene: NA
V gene: TRBV4-3
clone size: NA
CDR3 protein: CASSQGSAGTAGELFF
CDR3 DNA: TGCGCCAGCAGCCAAGGTTCAGCAGGGACGGCCGGGGAGCTGTTTTTT

J gene: TRBJ2-1
D gene: NA
V gene: TRBV6-2/TRBV6-3
clone size: NA
CDR3 protein: CASSYKGPPHNEQFF
CDR3 DNA: TGTGCCAGCAGTTACAAGGGCCCCCCACACAATGAGCAGTTCTTC

J gene: TRBJ1-5
D gene: NA
V gene: TRBV27
clone size: NA
CDR3 protein: CASSFSRLKPQHF
CDR3 DNA: TGTGCCAGCAGTTTCTCGCGTCTTAAGCCCCAGCATTTT

J gene: TRBJ2-3
D gene: NA
V gene: TRBV29-1
clone size: NA
CDR3 protein: CSVEMGSTDTQYF
CDR3 DNA: TGCAGCGTTGAGATGGGAAGCACAGATACGCAGTATTTT

J gene: TRBJ1-5
D gene: NA
V gene: TRBV5-5
clone size: NA
CDR3 protein: CASSFGEGVGNQPQHF
CDR3 DNA: TGTGCCAGCAGCTTCGGGGAAGGGGTAGGCAATCAGCCCCAGCATTTT

J gene: TRBJ1-1
D gene: NA
V gene: TRBV13
clone size: NA
CDR3 protein: CASSPPPIGGALIF
CDR3 DNA: TGTGCCAGCAGCCCGCCCCCCATTGGCGGCGCGCTTATCTTT

J gene: TRBJ2-3
D gene: NA
V gene: TRBV29-1
clone size: NA
CDR3 protein: CSVEEFLGTMPQKQYF
CDR3 DNA: TGCAGCGTTGAAGAATTTCTAGGGACAATGCCGCAGAAGCAGTATTTT

J gene: TRBJ1-5
D gene: NA
V gene: TRBV20-1
clone size: NA
CDR3 protein: CSASYRGLVDQPQHF
CDR3 DNA: TGCAGTGCTAGTTACCGGGGGTTGGTGGATCAGCCCCAGCATTTT

J gene: TRBJ2-7
D gene: NA
V gene: TRBV11-2
clone size: NA
CDR3 protein: CASSSNRYEQYF
CDR3 DNA: TGTGCCAGCAGCTCAAATAGATACGAGCAGTACTTC

J gene: TRBJ1-1
D gene: NA
V gene: TRBV29-1
clone size: NA
CDR3 protein: CSAEGGTEAFF
CDR3 DNA: TGCAGCGCAGAAGGGGGCACTGAAGCTTTCTTT

J gene: TRBJ2-7
D gene: TRBD2
V gene: TRBV7-2
clone size: NA
CDR3 protein: CASTYSGGGEQYF
CDR3 DNA: TGTGCCAGCACCTACTCGGGGGGGGGCGAGCAGTACTTC

J gene: TRBJ1-1
D gene: TRBD1
V gene: TRBV29-1
clone size: NA
CDR3 protein: CSVTGQQNTEAFF
CDR3 DNA: TGCAGCGTAACGGGACAGCAGAACACTGAAGCTTTCTTT

J gene: TRBJ1-6
D gene: NA
V gene: TRBV7-9
clone size: NA
CDR3 protein: CASSPTKEGSPLHF
CDR3 DNA: TGTGCCAGCAGCCCAACCAAGGAAGGTTCACCCCTCCACTTT

J gene: TRBJ1-1
D gene: NA
V gene: TRBV7-9
clone size: NA
CDR3 protein: CASSFPGTIEAFF
CDR3 DNA: TGTGCCAGCAGCTTCCCAGGGACAATTGAAGCTTTCTTT

J gene: TRBJ1-1
D gene: NA
V gene: TRBV28
clone size: NA
CDR3 protein: CASRVLTGRTEAFF
CDR3 DNA: TGTGCCAGCAGGGTACTCACAGGGCGGACTGAAGCTTTCTTT

J gene: TRBJ1-4
D gene: NA
V gene: TRBV30
clone size: NA
CDR3 protein: CAWSLGTNEKLFF
CDR3 DNA: TGTGCCTGGAGCTTGGGGACTAATGAAAAACTGTTTTTT

J gene: TRBJ1-5
D gene: NA
V gene: TRBV5-6
clone size: NA
CDR3 protein: CASSFGWQPQHF
CDR3 DNA: TGTGCCAGCAGCTTTGGTTGGCAGCCCCAGCATTTT

J gene: TRBJ1-2
D gene: NA
V gene: TRBV9
clone size: NA
CDR3 protein: CASSAGGPSNYGYTF
CDR3 DNA: TGTGCCAGCAGCGCCGGGGGTCCATCTAACTATGGCTACACCTTC

J gene: TRBJ1-6
D gene: TRBD1
V gene: TRBV14
clone size: NA
CDR3 protein: CASSQRDSNNSPLHF
CDR3 DNA: TGTGCCAGCAGCCAAAGGGACAGCAATAATTCACCCCTCCACTTT

J gene: TRBJ1-5
D gene: NA
V gene: TRBV9
clone size: once
CDR3 protein: CASSPSPDQPQHF
CDR3 DNA: TGTGCCAGCAGCCCTAGTCCCGATCAGCCCCAGCATTTT

J gene: TRBJ1-1
D gene: TRBD1
V gene: TRBV6-5
clone size: NA
CDR3 protein: CASSYGDRDVRAFF
CDR3 DNA: TGTGCCAGCAGTTACGGGGACAGGGATGTACGAGCTTTCTTT

J gene: TRBJ1-2
D gene: NA
V gene: TRBV13
clone size: NA
CDR3 protein: CASSLGGAGVFYGYTF
CDR3 DNA: TGTGCCAGCAGCCTGGGCGGGGCAGGTGTTTTCTATGGCTACACCTTC

J gene: TRBJ1-1
D gene: NA
V gene: TRBV30
clone size: NA
CDR3 protein: CAWMGPSKRNTEAFF
CDR3 DNA: TGTGCCTGGATGGGGCCGAGTAAAAGGAACACTGAAGCTTTCTTT

J gene: TRBJ1-3
D gene: NA
V gene: TRBV11-2
clone size: NA
CDR3 protein: CASSLIGTSGNTIYF
CDR3 DNA: TGTGCCAGCAGCTTAATCGGGACCTCTGGAAACACCATATATTTT